A selection of T cell receptor beta chains follows, all from one sample in a study of identical twins' blood T cells. TCRdb ran MiXCR on the 5' RACE reads and lists one entry per CDR3 protein. The profile shows 300,000 to 400,000 distinct CDR3 sequences, about 28% of them singletons. Material for sequencing was PBMCs. The receptors here all came from a woman between 18 and 50 years old in good health. Both conserved end residues are part of each CDR3. D genes are given only for firm matches. Rows give clone size only sometimes, using once, few, many, or a class for an expanded clone.

>few|TRBV6-5|.|TRBJ1-3
CASSYSGAAGNTIYF
TGTGCCAGCAGTTACTCCGGAGCGGCTGGAAACACCATATATTTT
>.|TRBV20-1|.|TRBJ1-5
CSARDQYRANQPQHF
TGCAGTGCTAGAGATCAGTACAGGGCAAATCAGCCCCAGCATTTT
>.|TRBV11-2|.|TRBJ1-2
CSSSLLGGYTF
TGTTCCAGCAGCTTATTAGGGGGCTACACCTTC
>few|TRBV29-1|.|TRBJ2-3
CSVRTSSADTQYF
TGCAGCGTCCGGACAAGCTCGGCAGATACGCAGTATTTT
>few|TRBV4-3|.|TRBJ1-4
CASSQGGRTNEKLFF
TGCGCCAGCAGCCAAGGGGGGAGGACTAATGAAAAACTGTTTTTT
>.|TRBV10-3|TRBD2|TRBJ2-2
CAIREGLAGVTGELFF
TGTGCCATCAGGGAGGGACTAGCGGGAGTCACCGGGGAGCTGTTTTTT
>few|TRBV5-1|.|TRBJ2-2
CASSLGGTNTGELFF
TGCGCCAGCAGCTTGGGAGGGACCAACACCGGGGAGCTGTTTTTT
>.|TRBV7-3|TRBD1|TRBJ1-1
CASSSLTLTGSLTEAFF
TGTGCCAGCAGCTCCCTGACTCTGACAGGGAGTCTCACTGAAGCTTTCTTT
>.|TRBV29-1|TRBD1|TRBJ1-1
CSVQTGGGEAFF
TGCAGCGTTCAGACAGGGGGCGGTGAAGCTTTCTTT
>.|TRBV20-1|TRBD2|TRBJ2-7
CSAIPGTSGSFYEQYF
TGCAGTGCTATCCCTGGGACTAGCGGGAGTTTTTACGAGCAGTACTTC
>.|TRBV12-5|TRBD2|TRBJ2-3
CASGASGGDTQYF
TGTGCTAGTGGTGCTAGCGGAGGAGATACGCAGTATTTT
>.|TRBV5-1|TRBD1|TRBJ1-2
CASSWTGENYGYTF
TGCGCCAGCAGCTGGACAGGCGAGAACTATGGCTACACCTTC
>.|TRBV19|.|TRBJ2-3
CASRLDSLTDTQYF
TGTGCCAGCCGACTCGACAGCCTCACAGATACGCAGTATTTT
>.|TRBV2|.|TRBJ1-6
CASEKDNSPLHF
TGTGCCAGCGAGAAGGATAATTCACCCCTCCACTTT
>.|TRBV4-3|TRBD2|TRBJ2-3
CASSLHRTSGGDTQYF
TGCGCCAGCAGCCTTCACCGGACTAGCGGGGGGGATACGCAGTATTTT
>.|TRBV20-1|.|TRBJ2-7
CSAREGSPEQYF
TGCAGTGCTAGAGAGGGATCTCCCGAGCAGTACTTC
>once|TRBV7-9|.|TRBJ1-2
CASTIATGNYGYTF
TGTGCCAGCACCATTGCGACCGGCAACTATGGCTACACCTTC
>many|TRBV29-1|.|TRBJ1-5
CSVEDWRWENQPQHF
TGCAGCGTTGAAGACTGGCGGTGGGAGAATCAGCCCCAGCATTTT
>few|TRBV3-1|TRBD1|TRBJ1-2
CASSQGTGGWRGYTF
TGTGCCAGCAGCCAAGGGACAGGGGGTTGGAGGGGCTACACCTTC
>.|TRBV6-6|.|TRBJ2-3
CASGEVRGRITDTQYF
TGTGCCAGCGGAGAGGTCCGGGGTCGTATAACAGATACGCAGTATTTT
>few|TRBV20-1|.|TRBJ1-4
CSAPTRGPTNEKLFF
TGCAGTGCCCCGACGAGGGGTCCAACTAATGAAAAACTGTTTTTT
>few|TRBV6-5|.|TRBJ2-2
CASSYPASGPGELFF
TGTGCCAGCAGTTACCCTGCCTCGGGACCCGGGGAGCTGTTTTTT
>few|TRBV20-1|.|TRBJ2-7
CSASSRASYEQYF
TGCAGTGCTAGCTCCCGGGCATCCTACGAGCAGTACTTC
>few|TRBV10-2|TRBD1|TRBJ1-5
CASRGQIMDQPQHF
TGCGCCAGCCGGGGACAGATCATGGATCAGCCCCAGCATTTT
>once|TRBV12-3/TRBV12-4|.|TRBJ2-3
CASSFGWDTQYF
TGTGCCAGCAGTTTTGGATGGGATACGCAGTATTTT
>.|TRBV20-1|.|TRBJ2-1
CSARESKAIDEQFF
TGCAGTGCTAGAGAGTCGAAGGCGATCGATGAGCAGTTCTTC
>few|TRBV7-9|.|TRBJ1-5
CASKAGNQPQHF
TGTGCCAGCAAGGCCGGGAATCAGCCCCAGCATTTT
>.|TRBV6-6|.|TRBJ1-1
CASSGWDTEAFF
TGTGCCAGCAGCGGGTGGGACACTGAAGCTTTCTTT
>.|TRBV5-1|.|TRBJ1-1
CASSLGVLGGGTEAFF
TGCGCCAGCAGCTTGGGCGTCTTGGGGGGTGGAACTGAAGCTTTCTTT
>few|TRBV20-1|.|TRBJ1-5
CSATADSYLSNQPQHF
TGCAGTGCCACCGCCGACAGTTATCTTAGCAATCAGCCCCAGCATTTT
>many|TRBV6-6|.|TRBJ1-2
CASKYRDKGGYTF
TGTGCCAGCAAGTACCGGGACAAGGGTGGCTACACCTTC
>.|TRBV29-1|.|TRBJ1-2
CSVVGGRVGYTF
TGCAGCGTTGTGGGGGGTAGGGTTGGCTACACCTTC
>.|TRBV19|.|TRBJ1-1
CASSFGGVTEAFF
TGTGCCAGTAGTTTCGGGGGGGTCACTGAAGCTTTCTTT
>few|TRBV19|.|TRBJ2-7
CASSPSGSLSYEQYF
TGTGCCAGCTCCCCAAGCGGGTCCCTTTCCTACGAGCAGTACTTC
>many|TRBV2|.|TRBJ1-1
CASSDGGTEAFF
TGTGCCAGCAGTGACGGGGGAACTGAAGCTTTCTTT
>few|TRBV7-8|.|TRBJ2-3
CASSPRPTDTQYF
TGTGCCAGCAGCCCACGCCCCACAGATACGCAGTATTTT
>few|TRBV19|.|TRBJ1-1
CASRYVGADTEAFF
TGTGCCAGTAGGTATGTGGGGGCGGACACTGAAGCTTTCTTT
>few|TRBV30|.|TRBJ1-6
CAWTRSYNSPLHF
TGTGCCTGGACAAGATCCTATAATTCACCCCTCCACTTT
>few|TRBV5-1|.|TRBJ2-2
CASSLSDGTNRELFF
TGCGCCAGCAGCTTGTCCGACGGAACCAACCGGGAGCTGTTTTTT
>.|TRBV7-2|TRBD2|TRBJ2-1
CASSLISLAGYNEQFF
TGTGCCAGCAGCTTAATTAGCCTAGCGGGTTACAATGAGCAGTTCTTC
>few|TRBV12-3/TRBV12-4|.|TRBJ1-5
CASTLDSFQPQHF
TGTGCCAGCACCCTAGACAGTTTTCAGCCCCAGCATTTT
>.|TRBV7-9|.|TRBJ2-3
CASSFLAPDTQYF
TGTGCCAGCAGCTTCCTAGCGCCAGATACGCAGTATTTT
>.|TRBV14|.|TRBJ2-7
CASSQALGRGQYF
TGTGCCAGCAGCCAAGCCCTCGGAAGAGGACAGTACTTC
>.|TRBV20-1|TRBD1|TRBJ1-1
CSASRQGMNTEAFF
TGCAGTGCTAGTCGACAGGGGATGAACACTGAAGCTTTCTTT
>.|TRBV25-1|.|TRBJ1-3
CASSEVGSLSGNTIYF
TGTGCCAGCAGTGAAGTAGGGAGTCTCTCTGGAAACACCATATATTTT
>.|TRBV20-1|.|TRBJ2-2
CSVLWVDTGELFF
TGCAGTGTACTGTGGGTAGACACCGGGGAGCTGTTTTTT
>few|TRBV20-1|TRBD2|TRBJ2-3
CGARLAGQRDTQYF
TGCGGAGCCCGACTAGCGGGACAACGGGATACGCAGTATTTT